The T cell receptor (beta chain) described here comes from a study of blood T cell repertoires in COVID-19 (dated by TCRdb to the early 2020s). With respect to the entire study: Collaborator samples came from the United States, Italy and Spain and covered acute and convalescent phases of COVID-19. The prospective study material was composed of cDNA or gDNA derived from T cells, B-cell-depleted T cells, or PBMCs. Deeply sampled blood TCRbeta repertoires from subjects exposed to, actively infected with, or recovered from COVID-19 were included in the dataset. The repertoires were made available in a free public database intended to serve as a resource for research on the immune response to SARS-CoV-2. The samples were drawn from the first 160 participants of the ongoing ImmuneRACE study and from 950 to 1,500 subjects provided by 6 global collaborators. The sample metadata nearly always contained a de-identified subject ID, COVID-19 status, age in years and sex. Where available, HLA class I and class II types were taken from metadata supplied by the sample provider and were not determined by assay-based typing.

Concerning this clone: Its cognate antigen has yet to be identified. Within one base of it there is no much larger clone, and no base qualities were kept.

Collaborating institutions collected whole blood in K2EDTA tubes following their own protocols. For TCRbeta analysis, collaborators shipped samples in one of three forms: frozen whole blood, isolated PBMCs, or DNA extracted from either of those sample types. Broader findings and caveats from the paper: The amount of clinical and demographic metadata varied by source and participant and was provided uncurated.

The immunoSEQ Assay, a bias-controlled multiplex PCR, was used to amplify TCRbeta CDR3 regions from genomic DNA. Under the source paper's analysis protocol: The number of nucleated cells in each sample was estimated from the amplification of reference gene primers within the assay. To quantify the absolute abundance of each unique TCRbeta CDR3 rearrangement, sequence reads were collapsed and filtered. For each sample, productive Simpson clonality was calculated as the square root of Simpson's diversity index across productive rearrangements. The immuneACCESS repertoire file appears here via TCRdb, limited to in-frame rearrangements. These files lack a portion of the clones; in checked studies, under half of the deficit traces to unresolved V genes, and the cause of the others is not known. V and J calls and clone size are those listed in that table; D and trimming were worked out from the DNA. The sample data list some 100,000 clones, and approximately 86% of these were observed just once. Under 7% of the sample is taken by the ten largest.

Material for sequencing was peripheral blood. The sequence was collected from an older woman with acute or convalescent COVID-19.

The CDR3 region: CAISDLGDPNTGELFF. The sequenced DNA is TGTGCCATCAGTGATCTCGGGGATCCGAACACCGGGGAGCTGTTTTTT. The chain is assembled from TRBV10-3 and TRBJ2-2; the D gene is perhaps TRBD2, on 5 matching bases. The germline ends are 11 bases apart after V is trimmed by 3 bases and J by 0 bases. From its cysteine to its phenylalanine, the CDR3 spans 16 amino acids. The read is trimmed to its CDR3 DNA, 48 bases read in frame from base 1. CDR1 and CDR2 are read off the germline V gene as ENHRY and SYGVKD.